This T cell receptor (beta chain) derives from a study of blood T cells in healthy people across ages. Points from the study as a whole: It was found that TCR beta diversity correlated strongly with the percentage of naive T cells. Donor CMV status was unknown, possibly confounding expanded clonotype changes.

The sample holds a few counts of this clonotype. Its antigen is unidentified. This CDR3 is 14 amino acids long. Germline CDR1 is DFQATT and CDR2 is SNEGSKA (reference sequence). V dropped 1 base and J dropped 0 bases, with 8 bases sitting between them. For the second PCR, which ran for about 6 to 11 cycles, a sample-barcoded 5' primer and a J-beta primer mix were used. TCRdb itself ran the 5' RACE reads through MiXCR, one entry per CDR3 protein. The sample shows about 670,000 distinct CDR3 sequences, roughly 41% of them seen only once. The V and J genes are TRBV20-1 and TRBJ2-3, with D unclear. The sequencing sample was made of blood. This TCR came from a man older than 75 in good health. CDR3 residues: CSARVHQSTDTQYF. The CDR3, as DNA: TGCAGTGCTAGAGTGCACCAGAGCACAGATACGCAGTATTTT.